The 20 T cell receptor beta chains in this list originate from one sample, sequenced in a study of CD8 T cells in ankylosing spondylitis. TCRdb fed the 5' RACE reads into MiXCR, producing one record per CDR3 protein. In the table there are around 130,000 distinct CDR3 sequences, 9.3% of which are singletons. The sequenced sample consisted of blood, either unsorted or a sorted T cell fraction (not recorded which). These receptors all come from a male donor with ankylosing spondylitis or in good health (not recorded which).

This clonotype was seen many times. The rearrangement links TRBV7-3 to TRBJ2-1; 8 bases match TRBD2. The J segment lost 0 bases and the V segment lost 3 bases, leaving 4 bases of the junction unmatched. The CDR3 totals 16 residues. Germline lookup yields CDR1 SGHTA and CDR2 FQGTGA. CDR3: CASSFRTSSSYNEQFF. CDR3 sequence (DNA): TGTGCCAGCAGCTTCCGGACTAGCAGCTCCTACAATGAGCAGTTCTTC.

This clonotype was counted only a few times. This rearrangement joins TRBV7-9 to TRBJ1-4; no clear D gene. The CDR3 has 16 residues. The germline V gene encodes CDR1 SEHNR and CDR2 FQNEAQ (reference sequence). Deletions cut 2 bases from V and 0 bases from J, with 10 bases between. Here the CDR3 reads CASSLIVTSTNEKLFF. The CDR3 DNA reads TGTGCCAGCAGCTTAATCGTGACATCAACTAATGAAAAACTGTTTTTT. Based on the CDR3 plus reference TRBV7-9 and TRBJ1-4, the full variable domain is DTGVSQNPRHKITKRGQNVTFRCDPISEHNRLYWYRQTLGQGPEFLTYFQNEAQLEKSRLLSDRFSAERPKGSFSTLEIQRTEQGDSAMYLCASSLIVTSTNEKLFFGSGTQLSVL.

The chain recombines TRBV5-1 with TRBJ2-7, with 11 bases that match TRBD2. CDR1 is SGHRS and CDR2 is YFSETQ in the germline V gene. The CDR3 loop spans 16 amino acids. The V segment lost 4 bases and the J segment 0 bases; nucleotides outside the gene matches: 6. The chain's CDR3 is CASSVGTSGFSYEQYF. The CDR3, as DNA: TGCGCCAGCAGCGTTGGGACTAGCGGATTCTCCTACGAGCAGTACTTC. The entire variable domain, with the rest obtained from reference TRBV5-1 and TRBJ2-7, is as follows: KAGVTQTPRYLIKTRGQQVTLSCSPISGHRSVSWYQQTPGQGLQFLFEYFSETQRNKGNFPGRFSGRQFSNSRSEMNVSTLELGDSALYLCASSVGTSGFSYEQYFGPGTRLTVT.

V gene TRBV4-2 combines with J gene TRBJ2-4; 8 positions agree with TRBD1. CDR1 is LGHNA, CDR2 YNFKEQ, per germline. The V and J ends lost 1 base and 0 bases, in that order; junction bases with no gene match: 8. The CDR3 contains 18 residues. The CDR3 nucleotides are TGTGCCAGCAGCCAAGCTCTAGGACAGGGACTAGCCAAAAACATTCAGTACTTC. Residues: CASSQALGQGLAKNIQYF.

This clonotype was counted ten times or more. The rearrangement joins TRBV12-3 or TRBV12-4 to TRBJ1-5, with D possibly TRBD1 on 6 matching bases. CDR3 length: 15 amino acids. V lost 6 bases, J lost 3 bases, and 15 bases lay in between. CDR3 DNA: TGTGCCAGCAGCCGGGGCCGGGACAACAATCAGCCCCAGCATTTT. It translates to CASSRGRDNNQPQHF.

As concerns this clonotype: A much more abundant neighbour one base away suggests this may be a read error. The chain carries TRBV6-2 or TRBV6-3 and TRBJ2-1; 9 bases are shared with TRBD1. The CDR3 sequence is 20 residues long. CDR1 and CDR2 (germline): MNHEY, SVGEGT. V lost 3 bases, J lost 5 bases, and 20 bases stayed unmatched. The CDR3, as DNA: TGTGCCAGCAGTTATGCCTCTTACCGGACAGGGGCTTATTCAAACAATGAGCAGTTCTTC. It is translated as CASSYASYRTGAYSNNEQFF.

This clonotype was observed at least ten times. The rearrangement uses TRBV20-1 and TRBJ2-7; TRBD2 matches at 8 bases. Looked up from germline, CDR1 is DFQATT and CDR2 is SNEGSKA (reference sequence). With 2 bases clipped from V and 1 base from J, the junction kept 4 bases outside the gene matches. The CDR3 is made up of 14 amino acids. The CDR3 here is CSARLAGKSYEQYF. The DNA for the CDR3 is TGCAGTGCTAGATTAGCGGGAAAGTCCTACGAGCAGTACTTC.

The chain combines TRBV7-9 with TRBJ2-1; D is possibly TRBD1 (5 bases). This CDR3 comprises 13 residues. V was clipped by 2 bases and J by 9 bases, with 11 bases between them. CDR1 is SEHNR, CDR2 FQNEAQ, per germline (reference sequence). The CDR3: CASSLSWGIEQFF. CDR3 in DNA: TGTGCCAGCAGCTTATCCTGGGGCATTGAGCAGTTCTTC.

This clonotype was detected a few times. V usage is TRBV5-1 and J usage is TRBJ2-6, with D uncertain. The CDR3 covers 15 residues. The V gene lost 4 bases and the J gene lost 0 bases, with 8 bases spanning the gap. Looked up from germline, CDR1 is SGHRS and CDR2 is YFSETQ. The CDR3 region is CASSPLGSGANVLTF. In DNA form, the CDR3 reads TGCGCCAGCAGCCCCCTGGGCTCTGGGGCCAACGTCCTGACTTTC.

This clonotype was counted ten times or more. The chain couples TRBV15 to TRBJ1-5; D is unclear. The CDR3 is 14 residues long. The germline CDR1 and CDR2 sequences are LNHNV and YYDKDF (reference sequence). Trimming shortened V by 0 bases and J by 4 bases, and 7 bases separated the two germline ends. The CDR3 bases are TGTGCCACCAGCAGAGATTTAGGGAATCAGCCCCAGCATTTT. Protein sequence: CATSRDLGNQPQHF.

At least ten counts were recorded for this clonotype. This chain connects TRBV5-1 to TRBJ2-1, with 7 nucleotides matching TRBD1. Germline CDR1 is SGHRS and CDR2 is YFSETQ. Losses at the gene ends were 0 bases for V and 8 bases for J; bases not matched to a gene: 17. The CDR3 runs to 18 residues. The CDR3 reads CASSLEYLPYRGEDEQFF. The CDR3 bases are TGCGCCAGCAGCTTGGAATATCTACCCTACAGGGGTGAAGATGAGCAGTTCTTC.

The chain employs TRBV30 and TRBJ2-1; D is perhaps TRBD2 (6 bases). The CDR3 runs 15 residues. Germline-derived CDR1 and CDR2 are GTSNPN and SVGIG (reference sequence). V was cut by 2 bases and J by 3 bases, with 14 bases left in between. DNA for the CDR3: TGTGCCTGGAGTCCGGCTAGCGTGAGCTACAATGAGCAGTTCTTC. As protein: CAWSPASVSYNEQFF.

This clonotype was recorded at least ten times. This rearrangement joins TRBV6-5 to TRBJ1-5; 8 bases match TRBD1. The CDR3 is 14 amino acids. Trimming at V came to 2 bases and at J to 5 bases, leaving 2 bases not matched to a gene. Per germline, CDR1 MNHEY and CDR2 SVGAGI. CDR3 DNA: TGTGCCAGCAGTTACGACAGGGGCCATCAGCCCCAGCATTTT. Protein: CASSYDRGHQPQHF.

V gene TRBV20-1 combines with J gene TRBJ2-5, with D perhaps matching TRBD1 (5 bases). Trimming pared 2 bases from V and 2 bases from J, leaving 12 bases between. CDR1 and CDR2 from the germline V gene are DFQATT and SNEGSKA (reference sequence). CDR3 length equals 14 residues. CDR3 protein: CSARRRTNQETQYF. CDR3 bases: TGCAGTGCTAGACGCCGGACAAATCAAGAGACCCAGTACTTC.

This chain joins TRBV5-1 and TRBJ2-1; tentatively, D is TRBD1 (6 bases). V lost 3 bases to trimming and J lost 8 bases, with 9 bases between them. Germline V gives CDR1 SGHRS, CDR2 YFSETQ. There are 12 residues in the CDR3. CDR3 in DNA: TGCGCCAGCAGCTGGGGGACATATGAGCAGTTCTTC. Translation gives CASSWGTYEQFF.

This clonotype was detected many times. The rearrangement links TRBV20-1 to TRBJ2-4; the match to TRBD2 covers 8 bases. Germline trimming cut 3 bases from V and 6 bases from J; bases unmatched to any gene: 7. CDR3 length: 14 amino acids. CDR1 DFQATT and CDR2 SNEGSKA come from the germline V gene (reference sequence). The CDR3: CSARSSSGRNIQYF. In nucleotides, the CDR3 is TGCAGTGCTAGGTCTTCCAGCGGGAGAAACATTCAGTACTTC.

There are many counts of this clonotype. This chain uses TRBV3-1 with TRBJ1-1; D call uncertain. Deletions cut 4 bases from V and 2 bases from J, with 14 bases between. The CDR3 spans 15 residues. Germline CDR1 is LGHDT and CDR2 is YNNKEL (reference sequence). The CDR3 is CASSPTHSTNTEAFF. The CDR3 nucleotides are TGTGCCAGCAGCCCAACACATAGCACTAACACTGAAGCTTTCTTT.

The sample holds many counts of this clonotype. This CDR3 is CASRAGGEKLFF. As DNA, the CDR3 is TGTGCCAGTAGGGCAGGGGGCGAAAAACTGTTTTTT. The chain recombines TRBV19 with TRBJ1-4, with 8 nucleotides matching TRBD1. The CDR3 is made up of 12 amino acids. Germline V gene data show CDR1 as LNHDA and CDR2 as SQIVND (reference sequence). J lost 8 bases, V lost 6 bases, and 2 bases had no gene match.

V gene TRBV20-1 combines with J gene TRBJ2-2, with 7 bases that match TRBD1. The V segment lost 2 bases and the J segment 3 bases; nucleotides outside the gene matches: 6. The length of the CDR3 is 15 residues. Germline CDR1 and CDR2: DFQATT and SNEGSKA (reference sequence). This CDR3 reads CSARKGARDTGELFF. The DNA of the CDR3 is TGCAGTGCTAGAAAGGGGGCGAGGGACACCGGGGAGCTGTTTTTT.

This clonotype came up many times. This chain uses TRBV6-2 or TRBV6-3 with TRBJ2-4; the D is unclear. The CDR3 runs to 12 residues. Trimming shortened V by 5 bases and J by 5 bases, and 7 bases separated the two germline ends. CDR1 and CDR2 from the germline V gene are MNHEY and SVGEGT. The CDR3 DNA is TGTGCCAGCAGTGGGGTTGAAAACATTCAGTACTTC. Its translation: CASSGVENIQYF.